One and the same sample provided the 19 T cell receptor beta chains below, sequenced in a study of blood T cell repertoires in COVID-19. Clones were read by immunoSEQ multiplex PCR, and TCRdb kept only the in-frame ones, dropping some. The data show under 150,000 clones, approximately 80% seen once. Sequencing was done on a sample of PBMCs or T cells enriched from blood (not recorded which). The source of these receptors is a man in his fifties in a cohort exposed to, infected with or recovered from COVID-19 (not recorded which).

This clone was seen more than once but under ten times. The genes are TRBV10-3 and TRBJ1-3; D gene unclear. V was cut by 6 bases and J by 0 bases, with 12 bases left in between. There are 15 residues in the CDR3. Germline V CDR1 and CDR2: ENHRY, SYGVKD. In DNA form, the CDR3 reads TGTGCCATCAGCCCCGACGGGATCTCTGGAAACACCATATATTTT. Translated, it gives CAISPDGISGNTIYF.

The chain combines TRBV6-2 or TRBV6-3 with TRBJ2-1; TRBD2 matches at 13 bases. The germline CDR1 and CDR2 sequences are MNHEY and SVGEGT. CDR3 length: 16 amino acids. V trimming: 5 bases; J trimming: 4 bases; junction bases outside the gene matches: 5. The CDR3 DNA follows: TGTGCCAGCAGTCAGACTAGCGGGGGGTTATACAATGAGCAGTTCTTC. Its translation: CASSQTSGGLYNEQFF.

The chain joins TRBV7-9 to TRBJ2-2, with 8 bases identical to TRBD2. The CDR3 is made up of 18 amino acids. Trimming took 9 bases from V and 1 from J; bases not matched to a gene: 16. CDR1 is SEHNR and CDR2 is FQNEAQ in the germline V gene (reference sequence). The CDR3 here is CARERGSSTSGNTGELFF. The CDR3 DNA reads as TGTGCCAGGGAGCGTGGGTCCTCAACTAGCGGGAACACCGGGGAGCTGTTTTTT.

CDR3 amino acids: CAWSLLKNTEAFF. The DNA of the CDR3 is TGTGCCTGGAGTCTGCTAAAAAACACTGAAGCTTTCTTT. The V call is TRBV30, the J call TRBJ1-1, with D uncertain. The V gene lost 2 bases and the J gene lost 2 bases, with 9 bases spanning the gap. CDR1 is GTSNPN, CDR2 SVGIG, per germline (reference sequence). This CDR3 comprises 13 residues. The complete variable domain, with remaining parts taken from reference TRBV30 and TRBJ1-1, reads SQTIHQWPATLVQPVGSPLSLECTVEGTSNPNLYWYRQAAGRGLQLLFYSVGIGQISSEVPQNLSASRPQDRQFILSSKKLLLSDSGFYLCAWSLLKNTEAFFGQGTRLTVV.

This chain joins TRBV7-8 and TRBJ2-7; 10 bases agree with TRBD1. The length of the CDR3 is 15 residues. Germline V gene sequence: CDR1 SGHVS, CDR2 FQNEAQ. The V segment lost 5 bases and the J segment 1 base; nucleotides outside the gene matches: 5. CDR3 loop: CASSPRDRGSYEQYF. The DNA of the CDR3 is TGTGCCAGCAGCCCTCGGGACAGGGGATCCTACGAGCAGTACTTC.

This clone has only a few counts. The CDR3 DNA reads as TGTGCCAGCAGCTTGGGACTAGGGGTTACCGGGGAGCTGTTTTTT. Translation gives CASSLGLGVTGELFF. The V gene is TRBV5-4, the J gene TRBJ2-2; TRBD2 might be the D (6 bases). The V gene lost 0 bases and the J gene lost 5 bases, with 11 bases spanning the gap. This CDR3 has 15 residues. Germline V lookup: CDR1 SGHNT, CDR2 YYREEE (reference sequence).

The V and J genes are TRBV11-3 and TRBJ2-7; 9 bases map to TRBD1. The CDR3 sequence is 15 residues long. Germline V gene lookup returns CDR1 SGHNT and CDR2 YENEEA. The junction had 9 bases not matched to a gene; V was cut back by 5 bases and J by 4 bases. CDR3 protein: CASSESRDREYEQYF. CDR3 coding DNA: TGTGCCAGCAGCGAGTCGAGGGACAGGGAATACGAGCAGTACTTC.

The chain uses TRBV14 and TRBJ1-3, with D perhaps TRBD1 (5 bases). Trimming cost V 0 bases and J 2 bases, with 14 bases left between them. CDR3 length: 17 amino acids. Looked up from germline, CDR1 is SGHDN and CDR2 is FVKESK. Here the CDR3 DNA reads TGTGCCAGCAGCCAAGATTATAGGACAACCGCTGGAAACACCATATATTTT. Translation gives CASSQDYRTTAGNTIYF.

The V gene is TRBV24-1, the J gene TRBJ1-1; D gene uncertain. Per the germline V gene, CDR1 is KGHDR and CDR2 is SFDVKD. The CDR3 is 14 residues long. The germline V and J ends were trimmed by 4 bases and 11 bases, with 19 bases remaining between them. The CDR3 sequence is CATSDPDTGFGAFF. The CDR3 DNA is TGTGCCACCAGTGACCCAGACACCGGTTTTGGGGCTTTCTTT.

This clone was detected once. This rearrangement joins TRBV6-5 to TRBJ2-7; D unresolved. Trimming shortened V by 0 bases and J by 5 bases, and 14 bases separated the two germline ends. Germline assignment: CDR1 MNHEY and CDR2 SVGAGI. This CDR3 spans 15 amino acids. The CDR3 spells CASSYSIVTLNEQYF. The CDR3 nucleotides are TGTGCCAGCAGTTACTCGATTGTGACACTGAACGAGCAGTACTTC.

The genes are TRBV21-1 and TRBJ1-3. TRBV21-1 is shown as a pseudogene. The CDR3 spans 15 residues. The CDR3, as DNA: TGTGCCAGCAGCCTACGGGACGGGAGAAGGAACACCATATATTTT. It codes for CASSLRDGRRNTIYF.

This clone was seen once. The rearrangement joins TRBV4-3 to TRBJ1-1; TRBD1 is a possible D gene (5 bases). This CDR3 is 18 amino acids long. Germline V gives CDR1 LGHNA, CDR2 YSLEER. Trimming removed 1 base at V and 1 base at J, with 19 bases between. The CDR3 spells CASSQAPGGKIGNTEAFF. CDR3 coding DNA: TGCGCCAGCAGCCAAGCTCCGGGGGGGAAGATAGGGAACACTGAAGCTTTCTTT.

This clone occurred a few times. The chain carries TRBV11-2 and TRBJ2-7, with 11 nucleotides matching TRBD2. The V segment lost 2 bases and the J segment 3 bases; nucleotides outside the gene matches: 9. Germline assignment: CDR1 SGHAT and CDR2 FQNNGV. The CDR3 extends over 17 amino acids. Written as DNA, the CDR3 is TGTGCCAGCAGCTTAACGGATAGCGGGAGGGCCAGCTACGAGCAGTACTTC. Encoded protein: CASSLTDSGRASYEQYF. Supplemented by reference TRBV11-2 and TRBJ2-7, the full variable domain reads EAGVAQSPRYKIIEKRQSVAFWCNPISGHATLYWYQQILGQGPKLLIQFQNNGVVDDSQLPKDRFSAERLKGVDSTLKIQPAKLEDSAVYLCASSLTDSGRASYEQYFGPGTRLTVT.

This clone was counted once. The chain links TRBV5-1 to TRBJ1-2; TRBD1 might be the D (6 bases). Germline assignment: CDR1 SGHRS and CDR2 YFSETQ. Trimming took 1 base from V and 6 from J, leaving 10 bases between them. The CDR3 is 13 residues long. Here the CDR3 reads CASSLQQGDGYTF. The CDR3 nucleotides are TGCGCCAGCAGCTTGCAACAGGGCGATGGCTACACCTTC.

DNA for the CDR3: TGTGCCATCAGTGAGTTGCCGGGACTAGCGGGGAGAGTGGATACGCAGTATTTT. Residues: CAISELPGLAGRVDTQYF. The rearrangement joins TRBV10-3 to TRBJ2-3, with 13 nucleotides matching TRBD2. This CDR3 has 18 amino acids. Trimming removed 1 base from V and 6 bases from J; junction bases left unmatched: 10. CDR1 and CDR2 (germline): ENHRY, SYGVKD.

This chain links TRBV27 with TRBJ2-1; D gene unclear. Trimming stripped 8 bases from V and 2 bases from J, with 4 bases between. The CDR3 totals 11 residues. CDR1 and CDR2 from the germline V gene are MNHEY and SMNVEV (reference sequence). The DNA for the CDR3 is TGTGCCAGCTCTACCTACAATGAGCAGTTCTTC. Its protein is CASSTYNEQFF.

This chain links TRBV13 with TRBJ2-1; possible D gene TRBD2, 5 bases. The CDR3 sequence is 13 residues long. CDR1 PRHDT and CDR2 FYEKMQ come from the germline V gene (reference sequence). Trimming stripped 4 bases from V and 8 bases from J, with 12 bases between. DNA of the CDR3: TGTGCCAGCAGCTCCCCCGGGGATCATGAGCAGTTCTTC. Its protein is CASSSPGDHEQFF. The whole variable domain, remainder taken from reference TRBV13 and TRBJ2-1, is AAGVIQSPRHLIKEKRETATLKCYPIPRHDTVYWYQQGPGQDPQFLISFYEKMQSDKGSIPDRFSAQQFSDYHSELNMSSLELGDSALYFCASSSPGDHEQFFGPGTRLTVL.

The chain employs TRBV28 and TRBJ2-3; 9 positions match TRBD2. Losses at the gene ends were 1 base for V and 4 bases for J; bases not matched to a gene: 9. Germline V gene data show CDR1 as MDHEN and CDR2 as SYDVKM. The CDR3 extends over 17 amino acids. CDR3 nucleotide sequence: TGTGCCAGCAGTTTATCGAGGCGGGAGGGCCCCCCAGATACGCAGTATTTT. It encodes CASSLSRREGPPDTQYF.

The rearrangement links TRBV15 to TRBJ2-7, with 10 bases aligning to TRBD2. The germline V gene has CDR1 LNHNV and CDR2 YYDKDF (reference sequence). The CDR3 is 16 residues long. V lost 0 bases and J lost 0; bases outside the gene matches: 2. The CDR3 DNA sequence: TGTGCCACCAGCAGAGAAGCGGGGGGGTTCTCCTACGAGCAGTACTTC. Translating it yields CATSREAGGFSYEQYF.